This T cell receptor beta chain stems from a study of blood T cell repertoires in COVID-19. Study-level background: The study drew acute and convalescent COVID-19 samples from the United States, Italy and Spain.

This CDR3 is built from 14 residues. V was cut by 3 bases and J by 1 base, with 10 bases left in between. From germline, CDR1 is SGHDT and CDR2 YYEEEE. Profiling relied on immunoSEQ multiplex PCR, and the TCRdb table lists in-frame clones only, not all of them. This table holds about 18,000 clones, around 89% found once. The study recruited people aged roughly 18 to 100 years across some 23 US areas. Cohorts were based on clinical histories the participants reported. The V gene is TRBV5-6, the J gene TRBJ1-1; no clear D. The sequence derives from a woman in her twenties or thirties who had recovered from COVID-19. The specimen was PBMCs or T cells enriched from blood (not recorded which). The CDR3 here is CASSWPGENTEAFF. The DNA for the CDR3 is TGTGCCAGCAGCTGGCCCGGAGAGAACACTGAAGCTTTCTTT.